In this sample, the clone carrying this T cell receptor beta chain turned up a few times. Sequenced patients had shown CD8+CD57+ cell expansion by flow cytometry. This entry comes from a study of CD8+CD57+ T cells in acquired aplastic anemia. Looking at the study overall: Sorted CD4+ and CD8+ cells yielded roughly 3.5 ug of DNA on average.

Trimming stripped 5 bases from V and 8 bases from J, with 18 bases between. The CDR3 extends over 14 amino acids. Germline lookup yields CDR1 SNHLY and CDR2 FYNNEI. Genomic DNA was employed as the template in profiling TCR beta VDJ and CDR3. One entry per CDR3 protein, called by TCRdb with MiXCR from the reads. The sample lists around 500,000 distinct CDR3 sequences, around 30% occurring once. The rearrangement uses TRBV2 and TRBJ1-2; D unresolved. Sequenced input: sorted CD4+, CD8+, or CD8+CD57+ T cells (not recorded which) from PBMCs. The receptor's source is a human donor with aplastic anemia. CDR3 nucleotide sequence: TGTGCCAGCAGTTACTTCCAAGCGGGAGGGGGCTACACCTTC. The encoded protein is CASSYFQAGGGYTF. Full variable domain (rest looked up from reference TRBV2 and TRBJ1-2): EPEVTQTPSHQVTQMGQEVILRCVPISNHLYFYWYRQILGQKVEFLVSFYNNEISEKSEIFDDQFSVERPDGSNFTLKIRSTKLEDSAMYFCASSYFQAGGGYTFGSGTRLTVV.